The present T cell receptor beta chain was sequenced within a study of shared clonotypes between healthy human individuals (dated by TCRdb to the early 2020s). For the study in its entirety: Three men and a couple of women, aged 18 to 49 years, made up the cohort. For each donor, CD4 naive and CD4 memory were each run on three plates, CD8 naive on two plates, and CD8 memory on one plate. To estimate repertoire size and how much clonotype sharing occurs between individuals, the study deeply sequenced the blood TCR repertoires of roughly 5 healthy adults. Different laboratories and diverse techniques were used to prepare libraries and sequence TCR repertoires, to increase sequencing depth and limit assay-specific biases. Leukapheresis yielded between about 0.94 and 8.9 billion PBMCs per donor. Broad study findings and their caveats: Naive subsets generally had larger estimated clonotype richness than memory subsets did. Compared with non-shared clonotypes, clonotypes shared by all four sorted-subset donors had higher generation probabilities. Because the study included a small number of donors, the genetic and exposure-history diversity represented was limited. Pairwise subsampling indicated that sequencing depth was expected to affect the degree of clonotype sharing among donors. Across four donors, 5% to 6% of naive CD4, roughly 3.5% of naive CD8, roughly 2.3% of memory CD4, and 0.4% of memory CD8 clonotypes were shared. Even with the large sequencing depth, rarefaction of the sorted-subset datasets indicated that sequencing was incomplete. Sampling was limited to blood, and TCR repertoires in tissue likely differ from TCR repertoires in blood.

Trimming at the junction amounts to 0 bases on V and 5 bases on J, and the germline ends lie 8 bases apart. The germline V gene encodes CDR1 SQVTM and CDR2 ANQGSEA. The CDR3 covers 12 residues, taking in both the cysteine and the phenylalanine. Only the CDR3 part of the read is kept: 36 bases, read in frame from the first base. CD8 naive samples were CD45RO-negative cells positively selected for CCR7, giving a CD45RA+CCR7+ population that excluded TemRA cells. The donors were healthy, HIV-negative adults with no recently reported acute infections or vaccinations. Only Caucasian adults living in Nashville, Tennessee, USA were represented among the donors. Blood was obtained by leukapheresis, after which PBMCs were separated by Ficoll-Histopaque density gradient centrifugation and cryopreserved in liquid nitrogen vapor phase. Analytical flow cytometry was used to check the purity and quantity of every magnetically sorted T cell population. Genomic DNA was isolated from every sorted fraction and measured by UV absorbance on a Nanodrop 2000c.

To note about this clone: This clone's antigen is unknown. Qualities for individual bases were not recorded, and no much larger clone is one base off.

Using the deep immunoSEQ assay, multiplex PCR amplified TCR CDR3 regions from genomic DNA. Genomic DNA extracted from each cell subset was distributed evenly over all wells of several immunoSEQ 96-well plates, and each plate served as one replicate. Each replicate PCR for sorted subsets received around 0.2 ug genomic DNA, equal to about 30,000 T cell genomes. The purified libraries were quantified using a Qubit 3.0 fluorometer, sized with a Bioanalyzer 2100, and then quantified again using the KAPA Library Quantification kit. A separate single-read 150-cycle Illumina NextSeq 550 flow cell was used to sequence each immunoSEQ 96-well plate. Regarding the original processing steps: Because the immunoSEQ output held only junctional sequences and lacked quality scores, the filtering could not match the filtering applied to full-length reads. To assign V/J genes and CDR3, sequences were annotated using PyIR, a Python wrapper for IgBLAST v1.9, with IMGT germline references. Any read was removed if the V/J assignment was weak (E-value above 1e-6), the CDR3 was missing, or the read contained stop codons, out-of-frame junctions, or ambiguous translated residues. V3J clonotypes were defined by identical inferred V gene, J gene, and CDR3 amino acid sequence. The percentage overlap between two repertoires was calculated by dividing the number of shared unique clonotypes by the size of the smaller repertoire. Richness of each repertoire was evaluated using RTK rarefaction, the Chao1 estimator, and Recon v2.1 estimates of unobserved clonotypes. Generation probabilities for all TCRbeta clonotypes obtained by the gDNA method from a handful of donors were computed using OLGA. The table comes from immuneACCESS by way of TCRdb, which keeps in-frame sequences with V and J called. Part of the clones is missing from these tables; in studies checked, under half for an unresolved V gene and the rest for unknown reasons. V and J calls and clone size are copied from that table; D and trimming were computed from the DNA. Recorded for this sample are 1.5 million to 2.5 million clones; approximately 94% of them occurred a single time. Together, the top ten hold around 1.2% of the sample.

Recombination linked TRBV29-1 to TRBJ2-7, with the D segment identity uncertain. The receptor's source is a man between 18 and 35 years old in good health. Sequencing was carried out using naive CD8+ T cells sorted from blood. Sample cell subset or site, as interpreted from the label and publication: CD45RA+CCR7+. The DNA reads TGCAGCGTTGAAGATAACGTCCACGAGCAGTACTTC. The encoded protein is CSVEDNVHEQYF.